A selection of T cell receptor beta chains follows, all from one sample in a study of untreated major depressive disorder. Clones were sequenced by immunoSEQ multiplex PCR, and TCRdb holds only the in-frame ones, with some missing. The profile shows approximately 24,000 clones, roughly nine tenths of them singletons. Sequenced sample: CD4+ T cells from PBMCs. The receptors were gathered from a woman in her twenties or thirties with major depressive disorder. CDR3s include the opening cysteine and the closing phenylalanine or tryptophan. D genes are given only for firm matches. Clone size is not always given. Where it is, it says once, few, many or a class for expanded clones.

cdr3_aa: CSVDGQGHEQYF; cdr3_nt: TGCAGCGTGGATGGACAGGGCCACGAGCAGTACTTC; v_call: TRBV29-1; j_call: TRBJ2-7; d_call: TRBD1; clone_size: .
cdr3_aa: CASSLASGRGLAQFF; cdr3_nt: TGTGCCAGCAGTTTAGCTAGCGGGAGGGGGCTAGCACAGTTCTTC; v_call: TRBV27; j_call: TRBJ2-1; d_call: TRBD2; clone_size: .
cdr3_aa: CSVDRSYEQYF; cdr3_nt: TGCAGTGTCGACCGATCCTACGAGCAGTACTTC; v_call: TRBV20-1; j_call: TRBJ2-7; d_call: .; clone_size: .
cdr3_aa: CASSDTIPIYGYTF; cdr3_nt: TGTGCCAGCAGTGATACCATCCCCATATATGGCTACACCTTC; v_call: TRBV6-1; j_call: TRBJ1-2; d_call: .; clone_size: .
cdr3_aa: CASSLALILRGQGYGYTF; cdr3_nt: TGTGCCAGCAGCTTAGCGCTAATTTTGAGGGGGCAAGGTTATGGCTACACCTTC; v_call: TRBV7-2; j_call: TRBJ1-2; d_call: TRBD1; clone_size: few
cdr3_aa: CASSKRDSEYGYTF; cdr3_nt: TGTGCCAGCAGCAAACGGGACAGTGAATATGGCTACACCTTC; v_call: TRBV5-6; j_call: TRBJ1-2; d_call: TRBD1; clone_size: .
cdr3_aa: CSAETIVAEQFF; cdr3_nt: TGCAGCGCTGAGACGATTGTGGCGGAGCAGTTCTTC; v_call: TRBV29-1; j_call: TRBJ2-1; d_call: .; clone_size: .
cdr3_aa: CASSPQGAINQPQHF; cdr3_nt: TGTGCCAGCTCACCACAGGGGGCCATCAATCAGCCCCAGCATTTT; v_call: TRBV18; j_call: TRBJ1-5; d_call: TRBD1; clone_size: .
cdr3_aa: CASSVTAGGTYEQYF; cdr3_nt: TGTGCCAGCAGCGTAACAGCGGGAGGAACCTACGAGCAGTACTTC; v_call: TRBV9; j_call: TRBJ2-7; d_call: TRBD2; clone_size: .
cdr3_aa: CASSDSTVWYEQYF; cdr3_nt: TGTGCCAGCAGTGACTCAACAGTTTGGTACGAGCAGTACTTC; v_call: TRBV6-4; j_call: TRBJ2-7; d_call: .; clone_size: .
cdr3_aa: CASSQDRARSYEQYF; cdr3_nt: TGTGCCAGCAGCCAAGATCGGGCCCGCTCCTACGAGCAGTACTTC; v_call: TRBV4-2; j_call: TRBJ2-7; d_call: .; clone_size: .
cdr3_aa: CASSLSIRTLSYEQYF; cdr3_nt: TGTGCCAGCAGTTTATCGATACGAACCCTTTCCTACGAGCAGTACTTC; v_call: TRBV27; j_call: TRBJ2-7; d_call: .; clone_size: .
cdr3_aa: CASSQELAVPYEQYF; cdr3_nt: TGTGCCAGCAGCCAAGAACTAGCGGTCCCCTACGAGCAGTACTTC; v_call: TRBV4-2; j_call: TRBJ2-7; d_call: TRBD2; clone_size: .
cdr3_aa: CASSEKDYEQYF; cdr3_nt: TGCGCCAGCAGTGAGAAGGACTACGAGCAGTACTTC; v_call: TRBV10-1; j_call: TRBJ2-7; d_call: .; clone_size: .
cdr3_aa: CASSLEYEQYF; cdr3_nt: TGTGCCAGCAGCTTAGAATACGAGCAGTACTTC; v_call: TRBV11-3; j_call: TRBJ2-7; d_call: .; clone_size: .
cdr3_aa: CASSPSRETEAFF; cdr3_nt: TGTGCCAGCTCACCATCCAGGGAGACTGAAGCTTTCTTT; v_call: TRBV18; j_call: TRBJ1-1; d_call: .; clone_size: .
cdr3_aa: CASHGRTEAFF; cdr3_nt: TGTGCCAGCCATGGAAGGACTGAAGCTTTCTTT; v_call: TRBV28; j_call: TRBJ1-1; d_call: .; clone_size: .
cdr3_aa: CASRDRDLTEAFF; cdr3_nt: TGCGCCAGCAGGGACAGGGACCTCACTGAAGCTTTCTTT; v_call: TRBV5-1; j_call: TRBJ1-1; d_call: TRBD1; clone_size: .
cdr3_aa: CASSPQGGINGYGYTF; cdr3_nt: TGTGCCAGCAGCCCTCAGGGAGGGATTAATGGCTATGGCTACACCTTC; v_call: TRBV5-4; j_call: TRBJ1-2; d_call: .; clone_size: .
cdr3_aa: CASSEGTSGKYEQYF; cdr3_nt: TGTGCCAGCAGTGAAGGGACTAGCGGGAAGTACGAGCAGTACTTC; v_call: TRBV6-1; j_call: TRBJ2-7; d_call: TRBD2; clone_size: once
cdr3_aa: CASSRQGETQYF; cdr3_nt: TGTGCCAGCAGCCGACAGGGGGAGACCCAGTACTTC; v_call: TRBV7-9; j_call: TRBJ2-5; d_call: TRBD1; clone_size: .
cdr3_aa: CASSLVSVSSGNTIYF; cdr3_nt: TGTGCCAGCAGCTTAGTTTCGGTCAGCTCTGGAAACACCATATATTTT; v_call: TRBV7-2; j_call: TRBJ1-3; d_call: .; clone_size: .